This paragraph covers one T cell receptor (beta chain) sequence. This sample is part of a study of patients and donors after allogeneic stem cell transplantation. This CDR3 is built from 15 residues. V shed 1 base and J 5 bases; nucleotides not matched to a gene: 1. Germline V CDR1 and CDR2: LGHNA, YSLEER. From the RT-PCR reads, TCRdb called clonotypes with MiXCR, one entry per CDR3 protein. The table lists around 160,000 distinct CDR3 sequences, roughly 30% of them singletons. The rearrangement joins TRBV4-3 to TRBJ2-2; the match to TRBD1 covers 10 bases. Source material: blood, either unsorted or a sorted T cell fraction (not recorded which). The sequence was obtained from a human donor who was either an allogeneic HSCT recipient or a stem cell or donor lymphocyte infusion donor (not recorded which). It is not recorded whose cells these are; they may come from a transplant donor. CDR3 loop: CASSQAGQGTGELFF. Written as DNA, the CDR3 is TGCGCCAGCAGCCAAGCGGGACAGGGGACCGGGGAGCTGTTTTTT.